The table lists the clone carrying this T cell receptor (beta chain) with many counts. Antigen: not known. The data stem from a study of neurological immune-mediated disorders. Study results and limitations: The greatest TCR clonal expansion occurred in HTLV-1-associated myelopathy and the least in multiple sclerosis, which fell below healthy controls.

Stated time point: technical triplicate 2. The sorted libraries started from 850,000 to 1,000,000 CD4+ or CD8+ T cells. The cDNA was synthesized by 5'RACE incorporating 10-nucleotide random UMIs. The authors obtained over 160 million TCR-beta sequences from 15-18 subjects per sequencing run. MiXCR, run by TCRdb on the 5' RACE reads, gives a single entry per CDR3 protein. The top ten hold roughly 5.2% of the sample, which has about 31,000 distinct CDR3 sequences, about an eighth seen once. Germline-derived CDR1 and CDR2 are DFQATT and SNEGSKA (reference sequence). Deletions cut 6 bases from V and 8 bases from J, with 16 bases between. The CDR3 loop spans 12 amino acids.

This TCR was recovered from a female donor with HTLV-1-associated myelopathy (HAM/TSP). This chain links TRBV20-1 with TRBJ1-1; no clear D. The material sequenced was CD4+ T cells from blood. CDR3 DNA: TGCAGTGCCGCCCTGGCTTTGGGGGAAGCTTTCTTT. Protein: CSAALALGEAFF.